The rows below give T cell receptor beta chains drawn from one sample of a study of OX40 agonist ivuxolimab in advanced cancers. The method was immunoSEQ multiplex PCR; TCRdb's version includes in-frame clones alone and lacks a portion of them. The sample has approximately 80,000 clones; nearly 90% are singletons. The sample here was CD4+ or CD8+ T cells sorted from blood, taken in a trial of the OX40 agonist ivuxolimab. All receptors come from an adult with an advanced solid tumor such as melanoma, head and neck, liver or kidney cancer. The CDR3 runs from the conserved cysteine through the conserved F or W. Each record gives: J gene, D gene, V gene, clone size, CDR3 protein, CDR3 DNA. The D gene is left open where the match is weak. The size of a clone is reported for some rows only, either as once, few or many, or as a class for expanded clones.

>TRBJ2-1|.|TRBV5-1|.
CASSLLGAESSYNEQFF
TGCGCCAGCAGCTTGCTGGGAGCAGAGAGCTCCTACAATGAGCAGTTCTTC
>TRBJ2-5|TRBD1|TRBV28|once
CASSRDRPVGQETQYF
TGTGCCAGCAGTCGGGACAGGCCGGTGGGTCAAGAGACCCAGTACTTC
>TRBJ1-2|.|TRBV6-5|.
CASSFWGGYGYTF
TGTGCCAGCAGTTTTTGGGGTGGCTATGGCTACACCTTC
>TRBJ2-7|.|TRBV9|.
CASSVGVDYFDEQYF
TGTGCCAGCAGCGTAGGGGTAGACTATTTTGACGAGCAGTACTTC
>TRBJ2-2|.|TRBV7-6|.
CASGRGAGPNTGELFF
TGTGCCAGCGGCCGGGGAGCGGGTCCGAACACCGGGGAGCTGTTTTTT
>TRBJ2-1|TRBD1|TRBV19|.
CASSPPPGQGRYNEQFF
TGTGCCAGTAGCCCCCCTCCGGGACAGGGGCGCTACAATGAGCAGTTCTTC
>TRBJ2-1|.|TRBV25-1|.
CASRPGAQGQFF
TGTGCCAGCAGGCCGGGAGCTCAAGGTCAGTTCTTC
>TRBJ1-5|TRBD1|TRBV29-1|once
CSVRTGVGQPQHF
TGCAGCGTCCGGACAGGGGTCGGTCAGCCCCAGCATTTT
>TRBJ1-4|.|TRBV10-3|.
CAASSRDEKLFF
TGTGCCGCCTCTTCCAGGGATGAAAAACTGTTTTTT
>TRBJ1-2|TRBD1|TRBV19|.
CASSIATGGYYGYTF
TGTGCCAGTAGTATAGCGACAGGGGGTTACTATGGCTACACCTTC
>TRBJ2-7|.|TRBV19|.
CASSRGPVGAGQTYEQYF
TGTGCCAGTAGTAGGGGGCCCGTTGGAGCGGGGCAAACCTACGAGCAGTACTTC
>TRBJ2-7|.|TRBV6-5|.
CASSYFYEQYF
TGTGCCAGCAGTTACTTTTACGAGCAGTACTTC
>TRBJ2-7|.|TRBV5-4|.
CASSFGENEQYF
TGTGCCAGCAGCTTTGGGGAGAACGAGCAGTACTTC
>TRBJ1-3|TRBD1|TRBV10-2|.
CASTRQGTFTSGNTIYF
TGCGCCAGCACCCGACAGGGGACCTTTACCTCTGGAAACACCATATATTTT
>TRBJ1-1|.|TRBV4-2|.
CASSQDGGLDTEAFF
TGTGCCAGCAGCCAAGATGGCGGCCTCGACACTGAAGCTTTCTTT
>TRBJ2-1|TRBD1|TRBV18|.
CASSPFAGGIDEQFF
TGTGCCAGCTCACCATTCGCAGGGGGCATCGATGAGCAGTTCTTC
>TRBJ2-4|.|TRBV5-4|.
CASSPPGQGRNIQYF
TGTGCCAGCAGCCCACCCGGTCAGGGTAGGAACATTCAGTACTTC
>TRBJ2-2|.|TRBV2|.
CATRRGENTGELFF
TGTGCCACCCGGCGGGGCGAGAACACCGGGGAGCTGTTTTTT
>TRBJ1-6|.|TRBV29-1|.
CSVGSSYNSPLHF
TGCAGCGTTGGTAGCTCCTATAATTCACCCCTCCACTTT
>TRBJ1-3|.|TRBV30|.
CACISFSGNTIYF
TGTGCCTGTATCTCTTTCTCTGGAAACACCATATATTTT
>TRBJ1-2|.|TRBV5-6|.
CASSLQGYYGYTF
TGTGCCAGCAGCTTACAGGGTTACTATGGCTACACCTTC
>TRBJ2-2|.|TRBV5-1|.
CASSLVLPGELFF
TGCGCCAGCAGCTTGGTGCTTCCCGGGGAGCTGTTTTTT
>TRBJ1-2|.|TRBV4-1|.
CASSPTSGPLAGYTF
TGCGCCAGCAGCCCAACCTCGGGCCCCCTGGCTGGCTACACCTTC
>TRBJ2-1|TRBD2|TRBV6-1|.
CASSKLAGAVNEQFF
TGTGCCAGCAGCAAATTAGCGGGAGCGGTCAATGAGCAGTTCTTC
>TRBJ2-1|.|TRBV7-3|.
CASSLTVANEQFF
TGTGCCAGCAGCTTGACAGTGGCAAATGAGCAGTTCTTC
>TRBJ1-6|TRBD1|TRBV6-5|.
CASSLGQGWNSPLHF
TGTGCCAGCAGTCTAGGACAGGGGTGGAATTCACCCCTCCACTTT
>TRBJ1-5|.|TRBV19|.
CASSDRGGPALPQHF
TGTGCCAGTAGCGATAGAGGGGGACCGGCCTTACCCCAGCATTTT
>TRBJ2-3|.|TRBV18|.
CASSPLDSTDTQYF
TGTGCCAGCTCACCCCTGGACAGCACAGATACGCAGTATTTT
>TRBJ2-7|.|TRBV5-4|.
CASSSKGRGYYEQYF
TGTGCCAGCAGCTCGAAGGGGCGGGGCTACTACGAGCAGTACTTC
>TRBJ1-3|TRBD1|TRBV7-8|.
CASSSSWDRASGNTIYF
TGTGCCAGCAGCTCCAGTTGGGACAGGGCTTCAGGAAACACCATATATTTT
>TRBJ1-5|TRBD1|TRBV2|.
CASSGTTGGLNQPQHF
TGTGCCAGCAGTGGCACCACAGGGGGCCTTAATCAGCCCCAGCATTTT
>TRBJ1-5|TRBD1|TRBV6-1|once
CASIPTGGYNQPQHF
TGTGCCAGCATCCCGACAGGGGGCTACAATCAGCCCCAGCATTTT
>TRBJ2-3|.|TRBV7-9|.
CASSLAVDTQYF
TGTGCCAGCAGCTTAGCAGTGGATACGCAGTATTTT
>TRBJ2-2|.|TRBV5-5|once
CASSFRLAPGELFF
TGTGCCAGCAGCTTCCGTTTGGCGCCCGGGGAGCTGTTTTTT
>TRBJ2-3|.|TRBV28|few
CASSYRAYTQYF
TGTGCCAGCAGTTACAGGGCCTATACGCAGTATTTT
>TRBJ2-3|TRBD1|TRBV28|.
CASSTPGQGMGDTQYF
TGTGCCAGCAGTACCCCGGGACAGGGGATGGGAGATACGCAGTATTTT
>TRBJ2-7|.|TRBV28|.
CASSLGSSEYEQYF
TGTGCCAGCAGTTTGGGCTCGTCGGAATACGAGCAGTACTTC
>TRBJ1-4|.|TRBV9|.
CASSAGRTATNEKLFF
TGTGCCAGCAGCGCGGGACGCACTGCAACTAATGAAAAACTGTTTTTT
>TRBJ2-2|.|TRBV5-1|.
CASSPQSGGNTGELFF
TGCGCCAGCAGCCCTCAGAGCGGCGGGAACACCGGGGAGCTGTTTTTT
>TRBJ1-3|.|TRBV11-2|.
CASSQRSSGNTIYF
TGTGCCAGCAGCCAGAGGTCCTCTGGAAACACCATATATTTT
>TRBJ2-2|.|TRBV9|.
CASSVEAEAGELFF
TGTGCCAGCAGCGTAGAGGCTGAAGCCGGGGAGCTGTTTTTT
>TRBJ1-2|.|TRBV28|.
CASRTQGYGYTF
TGTGCCAGCAGAACCCAGGGGTATGGCTACACCTTC
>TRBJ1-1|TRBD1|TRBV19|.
CASSQPPGGPNTEAFF
TGTGCCAGTAGTCAACCCCCAGGGGGTCCGAACACTGAAGCTTTCTTT
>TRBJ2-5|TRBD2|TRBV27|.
CASSLLYSGTSGRRETQYF
TGTGCCAGCAGTTTATTATATTCCGGGACTAGCGGGAGGCGGGAGACCCAGTACTTC
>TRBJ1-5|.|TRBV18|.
CASSPGLSQPQHF
TGTGCCAGCTCACCGGGCCTGAGTCAGCCCCAGCATTTT
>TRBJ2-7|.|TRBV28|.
CASTSDSTSRFGPTYEQYF
TGTGCCAGCACCTCGGACTCTACGTCTAGGTTTGGACCCACCTACGAGCAGTACTTC
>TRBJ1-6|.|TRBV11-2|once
CASSLAAYSPLHF
TGTGCCAGCAGCCTTGCGGCCTATTCACCCCTCCACTTT
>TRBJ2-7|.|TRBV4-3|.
CASSQESPGFEQYF
TGCGCCAGCAGCCAAGAGAGTCCTGGCTTTGAGCAGTACTTC
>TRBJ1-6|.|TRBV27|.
CASSLSGRHSPLHF
TGTGCCAGCAGTTTGTCAGGGAGGCATTCACCCCTCCACTTT
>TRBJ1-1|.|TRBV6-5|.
CASRADSMNTEAFF
TGTGCCAGCAGGGCCGACAGCATGAACACTGAAGCTTTCTTT
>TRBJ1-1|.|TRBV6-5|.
CASSLQGSTEAFF
TGTGCCAGCAGTCTTCAAGGTTCCACTGAAGCTTTCTTT
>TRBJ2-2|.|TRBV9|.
CASSATWGRIGELFF
TGTGCCAGCAGTGCTACCTGGGGTCGCATCGGGGAGCTGTTTTTT
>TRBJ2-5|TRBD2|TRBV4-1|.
CASVPTSGGRGETQYF
TGCGCCAGCGTGCCGACTAGCGGGGGGCGAGGAGAGACCCAGTACTTC
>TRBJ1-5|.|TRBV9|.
CASSVSPDTIWRNQPQHF
TGTGCCAGCAGCGTTTCCCCGGACACCATTTGGCGCAATCAGCCCCAGCATTTT
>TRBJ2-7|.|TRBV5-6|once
CASSRGRGSSYEQYF
TGTGCCAGCAGCCGGGGGCGGGGAAGCTCCTACGAGCAGTACTTC